Listed here are 31 T cell receptor beta chains from one sample, sequenced in a study of cytomegalovirus exposure and HLA in healthy donors. The PCR was carried out with 60 Vbeta primers and 13 Jbeta primers. Profiling relied on immunoSEQ multiplex PCR, and the TCRdb table lists in-frame clones only, not all of them. The sample holds around 130,000 clones. The sample comprised PBMCs. These receptor sequences come from a woman aged 60-70 years in good health and CMV-seronegative.

The chain uses TRBV19 and TRBJ1-5, with a tentative D call TRBD1 (5 bases). The CDR3 loop spans 16 amino acids. With 7 bases removed from V and 0 bases from J, the gap between germline ends came to 16 bases. Germline CDR1 and CDR2: LNHDA and SQIVND (reference sequence). CDR3 DNA sequence: TGTGCCAGTACCCTAGCGGGGGGTTATAGCAATCAGCCCCAGCATTTT. It is translated as CASTLAGGYSNQPQHF.

V and J are TRBV9 and TRBJ2-3, with D maybe TRBD2 (6 bases). CDR3 length: 17 residues. Trimming stripped 3 bases from V and 4 bases from J, with 21 bases between. Germline CDR1 and CDR2: SGDLS and YYNGEE. CDR3 bases: TGTGCCAGCAGCGCCAAGCCGGGACTCACATACGCAGATACGCAGTATTTT. Its translation: CASSAKPGLTYADTQYF. Combining the CDR3 with reference TRBV9 and TRBJ2-3 gives the whole variable domain DSGVTQTPKHLITATGQRVTLRCSPRSGDLSVYWYQQSLDQGLQFLIQYYNGEERAKGNILERFSAQQFPDLHSELNLSSLELGDSALYFCASSAKPGLTYADTQYFGPGTRLTVL.

This chain uses TRBV9 with TRBJ1-6; no clear D. The germline V gene has CDR1 SGDLS and CDR2 YYNGEE. The CDR3 contains 15 residues. V was shortened by 0 bases and J by 8 bases, with 12 bases between the two germline ends. CDR3 DNA sequence: TGTGCCAGCAGCGTAGATTCCGGGAGTCATTCACCCCTCCACTTT. It is translated as CASSVDSGSHSPLHF.

The chain is built from TRBV12-5 and TRBJ2-1; TRBD1 agrees at 8 bases. This CDR3 spans 15 amino acids. Germline V lookup: CDR1 LGHNT, CDR2 FRNRAP. The V and J ends lost 2 bases and 7 bases, in that order; junction bases with no gene match: 7. Written as DNA, the CDR3 is TGTGCTAGTGGTTTGACAGGACAGGGTCCAAATGAGCAGTTCTTC. Translating gives CASGLTGQGPNEQFF.

V and J are TRBV7-3 and TRBJ1-1; TRBD1 matches 7 bases. There are 13 residues in the CDR3. Germline V CDR1 and CDR2: SGHTA, FQGTGA. The ends lost 5 bases at V and 11 bases at J; junction bases unmatched: 11. DNA for the CDR3: TGTGCCAGCAGCCGGGACAGAAATTTGAATGCTTTCTTT. Protein sequence: CASSRDRNLNAFF.

The rearrangement joins TRBV28 to TRBJ2-7; 7 bases match TRBD1. CDR3 length: 16 residues. Germline lookup yields CDR1 MDHEN and CDR2 SYDVKM. V dropped 4 bases and J dropped 4; count of bases not matched to a gene: 13. The CDR3 DNA is TGTGCCAGCAGTTCGCCGACAGGGATGGGCGTTTACGAGCAGTACTTC. As protein: CASSSPTGMGVYEQYF.

The chain combines TRBV30 with TRBJ2-7, with D possibly matching TRBD1 (6 bases). Germline CDR1 and CDR2: GTSNPN and SVGIG (reference sequence). The CDR3 spans 13 residues. With 3 bases removed from V and 4 bases from J, the gap between germline ends came to 13 bases. Here the CDR3 reads CAWSGQNSYEQYF. CDR3 sequence (DNA): TGTGCCTGGAGCGGACAGAACTCATACGAGCAGTACTTC.

The V call is TRBV13, the J call TRBJ2-3; 8 nucleotides align to TRBD2. Trimming took 1 base from V and 1 from J; bases not matched to a gene: 1. From germline, CDR1 is PRHDT and CDR2 FYEKMQ (reference sequence). CDR3 size: 15 residues. The CDR3, as DNA: TGTGCCAGCAGCTTAGCGGGAGGGGGCACAGATACGCAGTATTTT. The encoded protein is CASSLAGGGTDTQYF.

This chain uses TRBV5-8 with TRBJ1-4; D ambiguous. This CDR3 comprises 16 residues. V lost 2 bases to trimming and J lost 0 bases, with 11 bases between them. Germline V gene lookup returns CDR1 SGHTS and CDR2 YDEGEE. The CDR3 loop is CASSLQITATNEKLFF. The CDR3 nucleotides are TGTGCCAGCAGCTTACAGATCACTGCAACTAATGAAAAACTGTTTTTT.

This chain uses TRBV2 with TRBJ2-7; TRBD1 matches 10 bases. This CDR3 is built from 15 residues. Germline lookup yields CDR1 SNHLY and CDR2 FYNNEI. With V trimmed by 6 bases and J by 0 bases, 5 bases remained unmatched. The CDR3 sequence is CASRVGQGPSYEQYF. The DNA for the CDR3 is TGTGCCAGCAGAGTGGGACAGGGGCCCTCCTACGAGCAGTACTTC.

The chain recombines TRBV11-2 with TRBJ1-6; tentative D call: TRBD1 (6 bases). The CDR3 length is 14 residues. V was trimmed by 5 bases and J by 10 bases, leaving 15 bases between them. Looked up from germline, CDR1 is SGHAT and CDR2 is FQNNGV. The DNA of the CDR3 is TGTGCCAGCAGCCACGGACAGTCTACATCACCCCTCCACTTT. This encodes CASSHGQSTSPLHF.

J is TRBJ1-3 and V is TRBV7-8, with TRBD1 identical over 8 bases. V dropped 4 bases and J dropped 3; count of bases not matched to a gene: 8. The CDR3 runs 16 residues. Germline CDR1 and CDR2: SGHVS and FQNEAQ. CDR3 residues: CASSYDDRGLGNTIYF. DNA of the CDR3: TGTGCCAGCAGCTACGATGACAGGGGCCTTGGAAACACCATATATTTT.

This chain links TRBV9 with TRBJ2-7, with 9 bases matching TRBD1. V lost 3 bases, J lost 1 base, and 5 bases stayed unmatched. Looked up from germline, CDR1 is SGDLS and CDR2 is YYNGEE. The CDR3 runs 15 residues. The CDR3 nucleotides read TGTGCCAGCAGCGGTGGGGGACAGGGATCCTACGAGCAGTACTTC. This encodes CASSGGGQGSYEQYF.

This sequence joins TRBV5-6 and TRBJ1-5; 7 nucleotides line up with TRBD1. The CDR3 extends over 16 amino acids. J gave up 0 bases and V 2 bases, and 5 bases lay outside the gene matches. The V gene's germline CDR1 is SGHDT and CDR2 YYEEEE. The CDR3 spells CASSFRTGLSNQPQHF. For the CDR3, the DNA is TGTGCCAGCAGCTTTCGGACAGGACTTAGCAATCAGCCCCAGCATTTT.

The V and J genes are TRBV19 and TRBJ1-5, with D uncertain. Germline CDR1 reads LNHDA; CDR2 reads SQIVND (reference sequence). The CDR3 sequence is 19 residues long. V lost 5 bases and J lost 2, with 25 bases in between. In nucleotides, the CDR3 is TGTGCCAGTAGTCCTAGAGGAGGGTTACAGCGGCGGGGCAATCAGCCCCAGCATTTT. Translation: CASSPRGGLQRRGNQPQHF.

This chain uses TRBV5-1 with TRBJ2-7; 7 positions agree with TRBD1. This CDR3 is 13 amino acids long. Germline V CDR1 and CDR2: SGHRS, YFSETQ. V gave up 2 bases and J gave up 2 bases; unmatched junction bases: 1. The CDR3 is CASSFGTAYEQYF. CDR3 bases: TGCGCCAGCAGCTTCGGGACAGCCTACGAGCAGTACTTC.

The chain has TRBV2 and TRBJ2-7, with TRBD2 matching over 11 bases. V shed 6 bases, J shed 3 bases, and the junction held 4 bases outside the gene matches. Germline CDR1 is SNHLY and CDR2 is FYNNEI. The CDR3 is made up of 14 amino acids. The CDR3 here is CASRGTSGNYEQYF. The CDR3 bases are TGTGCCAGCAGGGGGACTAGCGGAAACTACGAGCAGTACTTC.

This chain joins TRBV5-6 and TRBJ2-7; TRBD1 aligns across 9 bases. The CDR3 loop spans 13 amino acids. Germline CDR1 and CDR2: SGHDT and YYEEEE. V was clipped by 0 bases and J by 6 bases; unmatched bases: 1. The CDR3 sequence: CASSLGQGGEQYF. CDR3 sequence (DNA): TGTGCCAGCAGCTTGGGACAGGGGGGCGAGCAGTACTTC.

The chain joins TRBV19 to TRBJ2-6; D remains unclear. This CDR3 has 15 amino acids. Trimming pared 7 bases from V and 1 base from J, leaving 11 bases between. The germline gives CDR1 LNHDA, CDR2 SQIVND (reference sequence). DNA of the CDR3: TGTGCCAGTAAAAGAGAGATGTCTGGGGCCAACGTCCTGACTTTC. It codes for CASKREMSGANVLTF.

This chain connects TRBV10-3 to TRBJ2-1; 11 bases are a match to TRBD1. The CDR3 spans 16 residues. The V gene's germline CDR1 is ENHRY and CDR2 SYGVKD. Losses at the gene ends were 6 bases for V and 6 bases for J; bases not matched to a gene: 10. The chain's CDR3 is CAIRPRGDRGGNEQFF. CDR3 in DNA: TGTGCCATCAGACCCCGAGGGGACAGGGGGGGCAATGAGCAGTTCTTC.

The rearrangement uses TRBV2 and TRBJ2-7; D unclear. The CDR3 consists of 15 residues. The V gene's germline CDR1 is SNHLY and CDR2 FYNNEI. The V end was cut by 0 bases, the J end by 7 bases, with 16 bases between. The CDR3 region is CASSEAPGLPQEQYF. The CDR3 region has the DNA TGTGCCAGCAGTGAAGCCCCGGGTCTCCCGCAGGAGCAGTACTTC. The full variable domain, in which reference TRBV2 and TRBJ2-7 provide the parts outside the CDR3, is EPEVTQTPSHQVTQMGQEVILRCVPISNHLYFYWYRQILGQKVEFLVSFYNNEISEKSEIFDDQFSVERPDGSNFTLKIRSTKLEDSAMYFCASSEAPGLPQEQYFGPGTRLTVT.

The V call is TRBV19, the J call TRBJ1-3; D call uncertain. Germline V gives CDR1 LNHDA, CDR2 SQIVND (reference sequence). This CDR3 is built from 15 residues. The germline V and J ends were trimmed by 2 bases and 0 bases, with 8 bases remaining between them. CDR3 region: CASSIRGNSGNTIYF. The CDR3 DNA is TGTGCCAGTAGTATACGCGGAAACTCTGGAAACACCATATATTTT.

The rearrangement links TRBV2 to TRBJ2-2, with no clear D. The length of the CDR3 is 15 residues. Trimming pared 2 bases from V and 2 bases from J, leaving 9 bases between. Germline V gene lookup returns CDR1 SNHLY and CDR2 FYNNEI. CDR3 nucleotides: TGTGCCAGCAGTGAAATCGGCGGTAACACCGGGGAGCTGTTTTTT. Encoded protein: CASSEIGGNTGELFF.

The V gene is TRBV19, the J gene TRBJ1-4; TRBD1 is a possible D gene (5 bases). Germline CDR1 and CDR2: LNHDA and SQIVND (reference sequence). V was clipped by 6 bases and J by 8 bases, with 19 bases between them. This CDR3 has 15 amino acids. This CDR3 reads CASSRARGGVEKLFF. CDR3 DNA sequence: TGTGCCAGTAGCCGTGCCCGGGGAGGGGTGGAAAAACTGTTTTTT.

The chain carries TRBV7-3 and TRBJ2-2; D may be TRBD2 (6 bases). Trimming removed 2 bases at V and 5 bases at J, with 18 bases between. Looked up from germline, CDR1 is SGHTA and CDR2 is FQGTGA. The length of the CDR3 is 17 residues. CDR3 sequence reads: CASSLGGKGRTTGELFF. Here the CDR3 DNA reads TGTGCCAGCAGCTTAGGCGGGAAAGGGCGTACAACCGGGGAGCTGTTTTTT.

The V gene is TRBV5-4, the J gene TRBJ2-5; TRBD1 matches at 10 bases. CDR1 SGHNT and CDR2 YYREEE come from the germline V gene (reference sequence). The CDR3 has 17 amino acids. With 3 bases clipped from V and 4 bases from J, the junction kept 12 bases outside the gene matches. CDR3 nucleotides: TGTGCCAGCAGCTCGCCGGGACAGGGGTACTTAGGAGAGACCCAGTACTTC. Protein: CASSSPGQGYLGETQYF. Looking up the rest from reference TRBV5-4 and TRBJ2-5 gives the full variable domain: ETGVTQSPTHLIKTRGQQVTLRCSSQSGHNTVSWYQQALGQGPQFIFQYYREEENGRGNFPPRFSGLQFPNYSSELNVNALELDDSALYLCASSSPGQGYLGETQYFGPGTRLLVL.

The chain is built from TRBV7-8 and TRBJ1-5, with TRBD1 matching over 8 bases. The CDR3 totals 15 residues. Trimming took 3 bases from V and 3 from J; bases not matched to a gene: 4. The V gene's germline CDR1 is SGHVS and CDR2 FQNEAQ. The chain's CDR3 is CASSLRDRFNQPQHF. DNA of the CDR3: TGTGCCAGCAGCTTGAGGGACAGGTTCAATCAGCCCCAGCATTTT.

The genes are TRBV7-9 and TRBJ1-5; D is undetermined. Germline lookup yields CDR1 SEHNR and CDR2 FQNEAQ (reference sequence). V shed 5 bases and J shed 0 bases, with 5 bases lying between them. The CDR3 runs to 13 residues. Here the CDR3 reads CASSPNSNQPQHF. In DNA, the CDR3 is TGTGCCAGCAGCCCTAATAGCAATCAGCCCCAGCATTTT.

The chain couples TRBV27 to TRBJ1-5; D perhaps matches TRBD1 (6 bases). V lost 6 bases, J lost 6 bases, and 18 bases lay in between. Germline CDR1 reads MNHEY; CDR2 reads SMNVEV (reference sequence). There are 15 residues in the CDR3. The chain's CDR3 is CASSPVAGEIQPQHF. CDR3 coding DNA: TGTGCCAGCAGCCCGGTCGCAGGGGAAATTCAGCCCCAGCATTTT.

The chain carries TRBV28 and TRBJ1-6, with TRBD1 matching 7 bases. The CDR3 loop spans 17 amino acids. Trimming at V came to 2 bases and at J to 2 bases, leaving 6 bases not matched to a gene. Germline V gene lookup returns CDR1 MDHEN and CDR2 SYDVKM. This chain's CDR3 is CASSLPGGFPYNSPLHF. CDR3 coding DNA: TGTGCCAGCAGTTTACCAGGGGGGTTCCCCTATAATTCACCCCTCCACTTT.

This chain uses TRBV5-5 with TRBJ1-2; 7 bases are a match to TRBD1. The CDR3 has 14 amino acids. V lost 2 bases and J lost 9; bases outside the gene matches: 10. Per germline, CDR1 SGHKS and CDR2 YYEKEE (reference sequence). CDR3 residues: CASSFAQGVWSYTF. In DNA, the CDR3 is TGTGCCAGCAGCTTTGCTCAGGGGGTTTGGAGCTACACCTTC.